The TCR beta chain described here comes from a study of persistence of HIV-infected CD4 T cells. Concerning this clone: The antigen remains undetermined.

The libraries were made with immunoSEQ version 4 in survey mode. Clones were sequenced by immunoSEQ multiplex PCR, and TCRdb holds only the in-frame ones, with some missing. The table shows 30,000 to 45,000 clones, with around 85% occurring only once. The CDR3 runs to 14 residues. Trimming took 7 bases from V and 1 from J, leaving 11 bases between them. Germline values: CDR1 SGHVS, CDR2 FQNEAQ. The stimulus was an HIV-1 Gag 15-mer peptide pool, 0.8 to 1 ug/peptide/mL. Memory cells lacking CD40L and CD69 with high CD45RO were sorted. Plasma HIV-1 RNA stayed below 50 copies/mL for at least 4 years. The V and J genes are TRBV7-8 and TRBJ2-1, with unresolved D. The clonotype originates from an adult with HIV. The donor label of this sample is uncertain. Sequencing used cultured CD4+ T cells from PBMCs, obtained from a patient who received antiretroviral therapy. This chain's CDR3 is CASNMFVSYNEQFF. CDR3 coding DNA: TGTGCCAGCAATATGTTTGTGTCCTACAATGAGCAGTTCTTC.